Detailed here is one T cell receptor (beta chain). What it binds is unknown. This entry is derived from a study of monozygotic twins with inflammatory bowel disease. Study-level points and caveats: Compared with healthy co-twins, IBD patients showed reduced TCRbeta repertoire diversity by inverse Simpson. A single strong IBD-associated signal or clonotype was not supported by the findings.

Germline CDR1 is SQVTM and CDR2 is ANQGSEA. The CDR3 loop spans 15 amino acids. TCRdb re-called the 5' RACE reads; every CDR3 protein appears as one record, without DNA. Seen in this sample are just over 300,000 distinct CDR3 sequences; the ten most common clones hold approximately 5.4%. The chain joins TRBV29-1 to TRBJ2-6; absent DNA, TCRdb's TRBD1 call cannot be checked. Sequenced sample: blood. The sequence was obtained from a human donor with ulcerative colitis or Crohn's disease, or a healthy co-twin of an affected twin (not recorded which). The CDR3 protein is CSAQDSGVGANVLTF.